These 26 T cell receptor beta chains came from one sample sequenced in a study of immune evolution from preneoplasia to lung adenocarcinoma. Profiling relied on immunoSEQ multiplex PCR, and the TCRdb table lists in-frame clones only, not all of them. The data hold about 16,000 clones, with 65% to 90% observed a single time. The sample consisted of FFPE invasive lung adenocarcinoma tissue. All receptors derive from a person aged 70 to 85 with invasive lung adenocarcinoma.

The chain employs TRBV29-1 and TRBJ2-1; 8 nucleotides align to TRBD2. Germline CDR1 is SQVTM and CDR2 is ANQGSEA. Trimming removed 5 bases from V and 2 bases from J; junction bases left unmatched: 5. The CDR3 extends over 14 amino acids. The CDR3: CSVQREYTYNEQFF. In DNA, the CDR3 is TGCAGCGTTCAGCGGGAGTACACCTACAATGAGCAGTTCTTC.

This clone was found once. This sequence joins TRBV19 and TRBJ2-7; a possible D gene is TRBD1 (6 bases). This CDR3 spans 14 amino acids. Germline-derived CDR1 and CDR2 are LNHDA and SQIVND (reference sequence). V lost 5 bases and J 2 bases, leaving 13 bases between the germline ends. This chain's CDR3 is CASSLEQGTYEQYF. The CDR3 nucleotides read TGTGCCAGTAGTCTCGAACAGGGAACCTACGAGCAGTACTTC.

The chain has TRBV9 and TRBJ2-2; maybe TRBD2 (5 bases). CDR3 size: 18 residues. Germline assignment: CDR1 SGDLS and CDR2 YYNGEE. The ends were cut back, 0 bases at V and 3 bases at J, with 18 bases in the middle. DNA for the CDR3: TGTGCCAGCAGCGTAGAGCCCCCCCGGGGTCGAGACACCGGGGAGCTGTTTTTT. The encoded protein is CASSVEPPRGRDTGELFF.

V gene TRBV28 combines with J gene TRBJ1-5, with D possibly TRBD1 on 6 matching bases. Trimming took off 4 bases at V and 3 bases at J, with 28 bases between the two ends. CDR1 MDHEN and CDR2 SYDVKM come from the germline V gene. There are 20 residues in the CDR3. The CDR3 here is CASSSHWGGPNRDVNQPQHF. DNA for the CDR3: TGTGCCAGCAGTTCCCATTGGGGGGGGCCAAATCGCGATGTCAATCAGCCCCAGCATTTT.

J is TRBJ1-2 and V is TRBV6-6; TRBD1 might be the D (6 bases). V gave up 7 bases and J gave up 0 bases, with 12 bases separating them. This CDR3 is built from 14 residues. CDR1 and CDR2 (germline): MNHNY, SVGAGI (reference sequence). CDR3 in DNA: TGTGCCAGCACTACAGGGCCAGCTAACTATGGCTACACCTTC. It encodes CASTTGPANYGYTF.

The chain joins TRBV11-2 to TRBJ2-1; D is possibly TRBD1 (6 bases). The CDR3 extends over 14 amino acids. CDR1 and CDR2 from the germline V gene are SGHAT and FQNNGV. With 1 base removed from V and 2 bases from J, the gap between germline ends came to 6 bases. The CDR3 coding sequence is TGTGCCAGCAGCTTAGGGGGGCCCTACAATGAGCAGTTCTTC. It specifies CASSLGGPYNEQFF. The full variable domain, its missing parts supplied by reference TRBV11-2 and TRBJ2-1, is EAGVAQSPRYKIIEKRQSVAFWCNPISGHATLYWYQQILGQGPKLLIQFQNNGVVDDSQLPKDRFSAERLKGVDSTLKIQPAKLEDSAVYLCASSLGGPYNEQFFGPGTRLTVL.

In DNA, the CDR3 is TGTGCCAGCAGTGAAAGGCGGGGGGCTAGCACAGATACGCAGTATTTT. Amino acid sequence: CASSERRGASTDTQYF. The chain couples TRBV2 to TRBJ2-3; 8 bases are a match to TRBD2. Germline V CDR1 and CDR2: SNHLY, FYNNEI. Germline trimming cut 2 bases from V and 0 bases from J; bases unmatched to any gene: 4. The CDR3 spans 16 residues.

CDR3 sequence reads: CASSQDPDQPQHF. Written as DNA, the CDR3 is TGCGCCAGCAGCCAAGATCCGGATCAGCCCCAGCATTTT. The V gene is TRBV4-1, the J gene TRBJ1-5, with D hard to call. The CDR3 spans 13 residues. CDR1 is MGHRA, CDR2 YSYEKL, per germline. V lost 0 bases to trimming and J lost 5 bases, with 5 bases between them.

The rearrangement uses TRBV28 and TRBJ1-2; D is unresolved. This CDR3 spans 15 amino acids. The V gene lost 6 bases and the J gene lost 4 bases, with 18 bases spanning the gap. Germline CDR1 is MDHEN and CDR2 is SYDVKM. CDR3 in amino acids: CASSLTGIVSYGYTF. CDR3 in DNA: TGTGCCAGCAGCCTCACTGGGATCGTGAGCTATGGCTACACCTTC.

The CDR3 DNA follows: TGTGCCAGCAGCAACCGGATAGGCAACACTGAAGCTTTCTTT. This codes for CASSNRIGNTEAFF. The V gene is TRBV7-2, the J gene TRBJ1-1; no clear D gene. This CDR3 spans 14 amino acids. Per the germline V gene, CDR1 is SGHTA and CDR2 is FQGNSA. Between the trimmed V and J ends, which lost 5 bases and 2 bases, there was a span of 12 bases.

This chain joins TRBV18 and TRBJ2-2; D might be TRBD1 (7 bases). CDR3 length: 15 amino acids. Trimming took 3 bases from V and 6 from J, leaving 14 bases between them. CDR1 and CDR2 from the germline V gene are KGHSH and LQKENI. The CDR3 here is CASSPTRGESGELFF. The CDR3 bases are TGTGCCAGCTCACCGACCAGGGGGGAGTCCGGGGAGCTGTTTTTT.

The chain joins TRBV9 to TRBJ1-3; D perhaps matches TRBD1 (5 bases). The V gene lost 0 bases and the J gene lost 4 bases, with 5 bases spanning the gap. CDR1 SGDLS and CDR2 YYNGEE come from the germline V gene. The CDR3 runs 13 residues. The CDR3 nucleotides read TGTGCCAGCAGCGTAGACAGGGGAAACACCATATATTTT. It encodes CASSVDRGNTIYF.

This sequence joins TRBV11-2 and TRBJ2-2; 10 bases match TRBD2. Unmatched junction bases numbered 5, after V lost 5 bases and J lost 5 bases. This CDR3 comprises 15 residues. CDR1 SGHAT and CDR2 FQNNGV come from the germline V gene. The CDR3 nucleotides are TGTGCCAGCAGCACTACTAGCGGGACAACCGGGGAGCTGTTTTTT. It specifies CASSTTSGTTGELFF.

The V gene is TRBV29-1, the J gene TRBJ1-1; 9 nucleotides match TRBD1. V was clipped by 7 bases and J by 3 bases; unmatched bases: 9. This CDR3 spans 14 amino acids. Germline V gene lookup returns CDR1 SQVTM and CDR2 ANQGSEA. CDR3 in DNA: TGCAGCGGGAGGGACAGGGCCCGTGACACTGAAGCTTTCTTT. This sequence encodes CSGRDRARDTEAFF.

The CDR3 loop is CASSLDGSGANVLTF. As DNA, the CDR3 is TGTGCCAGCAGCTTGGATGGATCTGGGGCCAACGTCCTGACTTTC. This chain connects TRBV11-2 to TRBJ2-6; D is uncertain. Trimming shortened V by 3 bases and J by 1 base, and 7 bases separated the two germline ends. CDR1 is SGHAT, CDR2 FQNNGV, per germline. This CDR3 spans 15 amino acids.

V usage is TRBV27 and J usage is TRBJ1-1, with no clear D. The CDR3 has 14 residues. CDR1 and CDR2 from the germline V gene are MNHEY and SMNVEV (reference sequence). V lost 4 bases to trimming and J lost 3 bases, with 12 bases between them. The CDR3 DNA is TGTGCCAGCAGTTCCCTAGGCAGATACACTGAAGCTTTCTTT. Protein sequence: CASSSLGRYTEAFF.

As DNA, the CDR3 is TGTGCCAGCAGTAGGAGGGGGCGCTCAGATACGCAGTATTTT. This encodes CASSRRGRSDTQYF. This rearrangement joins TRBV6-5 to TRBJ2-3; D possibly corresponds to TRBD1 (7 bases). With 5 bases removed from V and 4 bases from J, the gap between germline ends came to 13 bases. The germline CDR1 and CDR2 sequences are MNHEY and SVGAGI. CDR3 length: 14 amino acids.

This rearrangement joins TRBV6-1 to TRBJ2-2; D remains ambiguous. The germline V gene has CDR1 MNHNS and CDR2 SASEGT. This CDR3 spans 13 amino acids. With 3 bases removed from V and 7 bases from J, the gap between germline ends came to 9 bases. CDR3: CASSEQPIGELFF. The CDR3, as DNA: TGTGCCAGCAGTGAGCAGCCCATCGGGGAGCTGTTTTTT.

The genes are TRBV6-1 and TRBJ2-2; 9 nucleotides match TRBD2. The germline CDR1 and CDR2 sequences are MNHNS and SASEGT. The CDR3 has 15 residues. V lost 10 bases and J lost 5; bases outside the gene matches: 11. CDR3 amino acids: CATRRLAGKTGELFF. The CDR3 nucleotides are TGTGCCACCAGGAGGCTAGCGGGAAAAACCGGGGAGCTGTTTTTT.

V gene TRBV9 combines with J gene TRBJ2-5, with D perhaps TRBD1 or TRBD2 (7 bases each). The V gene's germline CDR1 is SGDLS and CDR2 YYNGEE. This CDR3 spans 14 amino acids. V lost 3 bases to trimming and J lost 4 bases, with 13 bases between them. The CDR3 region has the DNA TGTGCCAGCAGCGCCCAGGGGGGGGGAGAGACCCAGTACTTC. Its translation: CASSAQGGGETQYF. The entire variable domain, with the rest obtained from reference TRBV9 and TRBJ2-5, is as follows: DSGVTQTPKHLITATGQRVTLRCSPRSGDLSVYWYQQSLDQGLQFLIQYYNGEERAKGNILERFSAQQFPDLHSELNLSSLELGDSALYFCASSAQGGGETQYFGPGTRLLVL.

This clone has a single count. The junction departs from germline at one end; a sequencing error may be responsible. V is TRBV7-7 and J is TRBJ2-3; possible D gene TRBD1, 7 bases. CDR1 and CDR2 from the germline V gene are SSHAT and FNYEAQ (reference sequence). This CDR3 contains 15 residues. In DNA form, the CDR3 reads TGTGCTAGCAGCTGGGGGGACAGTCGAGCAGATATGCAGTATTTT. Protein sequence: CASSWGDSRADMQYF.

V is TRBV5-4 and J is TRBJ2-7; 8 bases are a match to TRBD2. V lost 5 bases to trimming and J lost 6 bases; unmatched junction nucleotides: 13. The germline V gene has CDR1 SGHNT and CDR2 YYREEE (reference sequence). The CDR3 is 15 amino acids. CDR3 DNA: TGTGCCAGCAGTAACCTCGGGGGGGCCCGTCTCGAGCAGTACTTC. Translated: CASSNLGGARLEQYF.

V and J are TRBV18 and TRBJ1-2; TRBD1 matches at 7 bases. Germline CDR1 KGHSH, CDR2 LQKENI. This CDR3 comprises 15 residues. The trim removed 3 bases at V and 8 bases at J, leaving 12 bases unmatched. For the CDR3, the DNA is TGTGCCAGCTCACCCCCTGGACAGGCAATCTGGGGCTACACCTTC. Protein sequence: CASSPPGQAIWGYTF.

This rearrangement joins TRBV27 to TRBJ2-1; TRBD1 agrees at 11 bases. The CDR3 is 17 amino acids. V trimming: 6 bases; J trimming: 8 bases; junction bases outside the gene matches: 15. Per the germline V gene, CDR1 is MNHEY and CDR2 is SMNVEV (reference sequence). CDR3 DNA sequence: TGTGCCAGCAGAGGCCTGTTTAGAGGACAGGGGGCGGATGAGCAGTTCTTC. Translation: CASRGLFRGQGADEQFF.

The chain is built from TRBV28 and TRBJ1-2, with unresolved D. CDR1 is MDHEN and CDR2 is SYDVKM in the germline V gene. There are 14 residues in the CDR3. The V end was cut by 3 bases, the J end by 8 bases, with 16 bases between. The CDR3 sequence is CASSLLQTREGYTF. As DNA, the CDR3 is TGTGCCAGCAGTTTGCTCCAGACGAGGGAAGGCTACACCTTC.

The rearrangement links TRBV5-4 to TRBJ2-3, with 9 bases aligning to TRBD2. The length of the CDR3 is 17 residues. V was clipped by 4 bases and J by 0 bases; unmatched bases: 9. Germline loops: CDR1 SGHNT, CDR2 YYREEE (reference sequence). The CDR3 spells CASSIGRTSGSTDTQYF. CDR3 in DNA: TGTGCCAGCAGCATCGGCCGCACTAGCGGGAGCACAGATACGCAGTATTTT.